A selection of T cell receptor beta chains follows, all from one sample in a study of Ad26.COV2.S vaccination and SARS-CoV-2 variants. Sequenced by immunoSEQ multiplex PCR; TCRdb stores in-frame clones only, minus some. The profile shows some 460,000 clones, 70% to 90% of them singletons. The sample was peripheral blood, taken in a trial of Ad26.COV2.S vaccine versus placebo. These receptors were obtained from a person aged 18-65 years who received the Ad26.COV2.S COVID-19 vaccine or a placebo. Each CDR3 is given with its conserved first and last residue. The D gene is left open where the match is weak. Size is stated for part of the rows, as once, few or many counts, or as a class when the clone is expanded.

CDR3 protein,CDR3 DNA,V gene,J gene,D gene,clone size
CASSLDSPPYEQYF,TGTGCCAGCAGTTTGGACAGCCCCCCCTACGAGCAGTACTTC,TRBV27,TRBJ2-7,.,.
CASSFAFGNSYEQYF,TGTGCCAGCAGTTTTGCCTTTGGCAATTCCTACGAGCAGTACTTC,TRBV27,TRBJ2-7,.,.
CAISEHQDSGNEQFF,TGTGCCATCAGTGAACATCAGGACTCAGGCAATGAGCAGTTCTTC,TRBV10-3,TRBJ2-1,.,.
CASRKDSSGNTIYF,TGTGCCAGCAGGAAAGACTCTTCTGGAAACACCATATATTTT,TRBV6-5,TRBJ1-3,.,once
CASSPLGVEGGNTIYF,TGTGCCAGCAGCCCACTTGGTGTTGAGGGTGGAAACACCATATATTTT,TRBV11-2,TRBJ1-3,.,.
CASSLIGHPEGYTF,TGTGCCAGCAGCTTGATCGGACACCCGGAGGGCTACACCTTC,TRBV5-8,TRBJ1-2,.,.
CASSVDPSTRGEQFF,TGTGCCAGCAGCGTAGACCCCAGCACAAGGGGTGAGCAGTTCTTC,TRBV9,TRBJ2-1,.,.
CASSTGRWADTQYF,TGTGCCAGTAGTACGGGTCGGTGGGCAGATACGCAGTATTTT,TRBV19,TRBJ2-3,.,.
CASSFPGGELFF,TGTGCCAGCAGCTTTCCGGGAGGGGAACTGTTTTTT,TRBV5-4,TRBJ2-2,TRBD2,.
CASSLDLAGGNSGANVLTF,TGTGCCAGCAGTTTAGATCTAGCGGGGGGCAACTCTGGGGCCAACGTCCTGACTTTC,TRBV28,TRBJ2-6,TRBD2,.
CAWSVWFGGLAPDTQYF,TGTGCCTGGAGTGTATGGTTTGGGGGACTAGCCCCAGATACGCAGTATTTT,TRBV30,TRBJ2-3,TRBD2,.
CASSLQDLSTDTQYF,TGTGCCAGCAGCTTACAGGACCTTAGCACAGATACGCAGTATTTT,TRBV5-8,TRBJ2-3,.,.
CASSGTGWEVTEAFF,TGTGCCAGCAGCGGGACAGGATGGGAGGTCACTGAAGCTTTCTTT,TRBV7-9,TRBJ1-1,TRBD1,.
CASSLAKTESQTEAFF,TGTGCCAGCAGCTTAGCAAAGACAGAGTCTCAAACTGAAGCTTTCTTT,TRBV11-1,TRBJ1-1,.,few
CASSLAPGQGSLYGYTF,TGCGCCAGCAGCTTGGCACCGGGACAGGGATCACTTTATGGCTACACCTTC,TRBV5-1,TRBJ1-2,TRBD1,.
CASSPGAGGSYSEQFF,TGTGCCAGCAGCCCAGGAGCGGGGGGATCCTACAGCGAGCAGTTCTTC,TRBV7-9,TRBJ2-1,TRBD2,.
CASSDGQGYEQFF,TGTGCCAGCAGCGACGGACAGGGCTATGAGCAGTTCTTC,TRBV9,TRBJ2-1,TRBD1,.
CASSPLGGGWNTEAFF,TGTGCCAGCAGCCCCTTAGGGGGGGGGTGGAACACTGAAGCTTTCTTT,TRBV7-2,TRBJ1-1,.,.
CASSPGRVRGELFF,TGTGCCAGCAGTCCGGGGAGGGTTCGGGGGGAGCTGTTTTTT,TRBV27,TRBJ2-2,TRBD2,.
CASREWSSGRAGETQYF,TGTGCCAGCAGAGAATGGTCTAGCGGGAGGGCTGGAGAGACCCAGTACTTC,TRBV6-1,TRBJ2-5,TRBD2,.
CASSSPGQAVGANVLTF,TGTGCCAGCAGCTCACCGGGACAGGCGGTCGGGGCCAACGTCCTGACTTTC,TRBV7-9,TRBJ2-6,TRBD1,.
CASRPFGGTGELFF,TGCGCCAGCAGACCCTTTGGGGGCACCGGGGAGCTGTTTTTT,TRBV4-3,TRBJ2-2,.,.
CASSLDGSSNQPQHF,TGTGCCAGCTCTCTGGACGGTAGTAGCAATCAGCCCCAGCATTTT,TRBV18,TRBJ1-5,.,.
CASSRPGQGYEQYF,TGTGCCAGCAGTCGACCGGGACAGGGATACGAGCAGTACTTC,TRBV28,TRBJ2-7,TRBD1,.
CASRQTGTGREQYF,TGTGCCAGCAGACAGACAGGTACGGGACGCGAGCAGTACTTC,TRBV6-5,TRBJ2-7,.,.
CASSLGQPAYGYTF,TGTGCCAGCAGCCTGGGACAGCCCGCCTATGGCTACACCTTC,TRBV3-1/TRBV3-2,TRBJ1-2,TRBD1,.
CASSWKKGQPLFQETQYF,TGCGCCAGCAGCTGGAAAAAGGGACAGCCCCTATTCCAAGAGACCCAGTACTTC,TRBV5-1,TRBJ2-5,TRBD1,.
CASSLYRGNEQFF,TGTGCCAGCAGTTTATACAGGGGTAATGAGCAGTTCTTC,TRBV28,TRBJ2-1,TRBD1,.